This T cell receptor beta chain was recorded in a study of regulatory T cells in long-lasting Graves disease. Study conclusions and caveats: Lower TCR diversity characterized persistent Graves' patients relative to newly diagnosed patients. With under 3,500 shared public clonotypes, persistent patients exceeded new patients, who shared about a thousand.

Time point described: newly diagnosed GD, antithyroid drugs for less than 3 months. The TCR library was prepared using RNA isolated from PBMCs. This clonotype was seen at least ten times. The antigen is unknown. The CDR3 has 12 amino acids. Trimming cost V 6 bases and J 5 bases, with 10 bases left between them. The germline V gene encodes CDR1 SNHLY and CDR2 FYNNEI. In building TCR beta libraries, iRepertoire HTBI primers were used together with Arm-PCR of CDR3 regions. Each CDR3 protein gets one entry after TCRdb re-called the multiplex PCR reads with MiXCR. The data contain over 300,000 distinct CDR3 sequences, roughly a sixth of them singletons.

This chain uses TRBV2 with TRBJ1-1; no firm D call. The TCR sequence derives from a female donor with Graves disease. Sequencing used peripheral blood mononuclear cells (PBMCs), obtained at new diagnosis, from a patient treated with antithyroid drugs. The CDR3 reads CASSHLGTEAFF. CDR3 nucleotides: TGTGCCAGCAGCCATCTGGGGACTGAAGCTTTCTTT.